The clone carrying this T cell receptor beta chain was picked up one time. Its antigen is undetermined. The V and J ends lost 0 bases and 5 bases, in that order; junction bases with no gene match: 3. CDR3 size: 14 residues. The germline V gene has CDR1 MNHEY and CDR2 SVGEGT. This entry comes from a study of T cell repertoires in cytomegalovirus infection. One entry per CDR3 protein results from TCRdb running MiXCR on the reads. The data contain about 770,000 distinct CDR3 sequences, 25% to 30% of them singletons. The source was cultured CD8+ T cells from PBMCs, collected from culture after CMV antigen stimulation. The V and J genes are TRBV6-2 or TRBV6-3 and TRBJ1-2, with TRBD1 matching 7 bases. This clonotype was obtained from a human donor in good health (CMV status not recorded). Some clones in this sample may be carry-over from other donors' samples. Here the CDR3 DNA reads TGTGCCAGCAGTTACTCTCCGGGACAGTATGGCTACACCTTC. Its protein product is CASSYSPGQYGYTF.